A single sample gave rise to the 30 T cell receptor beta chains below, sequenced in a study of a mutant IDH1 vaccine in newly diagnosed glioma. Time point meaning: week 47, end of study. Each vaccine dose was 300 ug of mutant IDH1 20-mer peptide, with topical imiquimod. These receptors' targets are unknown. Method: immunoSEQ multiplex PCR; TCRdb's copy keeps in-frame clones and lacks some. The profile covers some 50,000 clones, with approximately 65% appearing a single time and under 5.5% taken by the ten largest. The sequenced sample was peripheral blood mononuclear cells (PBMCs), obtained from a glioma patient whose treatment included an IDH1 peptide vaccine. The receptors were sampled from a man in his forties with glioma. Some clones in this sample may be carry-over from other donors' samples.

The V call is TRBV2, the J call TRBJ1-1; D is unresolved. The CDR3 covers 14 residues. CDR1 and CDR2 (germline): SNHLY, FYNNEI. Trimming took 6 bases from V and 1 from J, leaving 12 bases between them. For the CDR3, the DNA is TGTGCCAGCAGGGAGCCCATGACGAACACTGAAGCTTTCTTT. Its protein product is CASREPMTNTEAFF.

This chain links TRBV18 with TRBJ2-3, with TRBD2 matching 9 bases. CDR3 length equals 16 residues. J gave up 2 bases and V 3 bases, and 6 bases lay outside the gene matches. Germline V gene data show CDR1 as KGHSH and CDR2 as LQKENI. In DNA, the CDR3 is TGTGCCAGCTCACCCCCCGGGACTAGCCTCACAGATACGCAGTATTTT. It translates to CASSPPGTSLTDTQYF.

This chain joins TRBV7-9 and TRBJ1-3, with 7 bases identical to TRBD1. V shed 5 bases and J 0 bases; nucleotides not matched to a gene: 7. The CDR3 is made up of 16 amino acids. CDR1 and CDR2 (germline): SEHNR, FQNEAQ (reference sequence). The CDR3 DNA reads TGTGCCAGCAGCCCAAAGACAGGGAGCTCTGGAAACACCATATATTTT. It is translated as CASSPKTGSSGNTIYF. Supplemented by reference TRBV7-9 and TRBJ1-3, the full variable domain reads DTGVSQNPRHKITKRGQNVTFRCDPISEHNRLYWYRQTLGQGPEFLTYFQNEAQLEKSRLLSDRFSAERPKGSFSTLEIQRTEQGDSAMYLCASSPKTGSSGNTIYFGEGSWLTVV.

The CDR3 spells CASKGQGVGTEAFF. CDR3 nucleotide sequence: TGTGCCAGTAAGGGACAGGGGGTAGGGACTGAAGCTTTCTTT. The chain combines TRBV19 with TRBJ1-1, with TRBD1 identical over 11 bases. V gave up 7 bases and J gave up 5 bases; unmatched junction bases: 6. Germline V gene lookup returns CDR1 LNHDA and CDR2 SQIVND (reference sequence). This CDR3 comprises 14 residues. The full variable domain, with the rest looked up from reference TRBV19 and TRBJ1-1, is DGGITQSPKYLFRKEGQNVTLSCEQNLNHDAMYWYRQDPGQGLRLIYYSQIVNDFQKGDIAEGYSVSREKKESFPLTVTSAQKNPTAFYLCASKGQGVGTEAFFGQGTRLTVV.

The V and J genes are TRBV5-1 and TRBJ2-1; either TRBD1 or TRBD2 may supply D (5 bases each). Trimming cost V 0 bases and J 2 bases, with 15 bases left between them. CDR1 is SGHRS and CDR2 is YFSETQ in the germline V gene. The CDR3 runs 17 residues. The CDR3 bases are TGCGCCAGCAGCTTGGCCTCTGGGGGTCTAACCTACAATGAGCAGTTCTTC. This encodes CASSLASGGLTYNEQFF.

The gene calls are TRBV10-1 and TRBJ2-2; D ambiguous. Trimming cost V 3 bases and J 2 bases, with 1 base left between them. The germline V gene encodes CDR1 WNHNN and CDR2 SYGVQD (reference sequence). The CDR3 runs to 12 residues. The CDR3 here is CASSENTGELFF. The CDR3 DNA reads TGCGCCAGCAGTGAAAACACCGGGGAGCTGTTTTTT.

This rearrangement joins TRBV6-1 to TRBJ1-5; no reliable D call. V was cut by 1 base and J by 4 bases, with 11 bases left in between. CDR3 length: 15 amino acids. Per germline, CDR1 MNHNS and CDR2 SASEGT. CDR3 protein: CASSEVDLGNQPQHF. In DNA form, the CDR3 reads TGTGCCAGCAGTGAAGTGGATTTGGGGAATCAGCCCCAGCATTTT.

This clone has only a few counts. The chain has TRBV5-1 and TRBJ1-4; maybe TRBD1 (6 bases). The CDR3 covers 15 residues. Germline CDR1 is SGHRS and CDR2 is YFSETQ. The V end lost 4 bases, the J end lost 0 bases, and 10 bases lay between the germline ends. CDR3 DNA: TGCGCCAGCAGCCTAGGGACAACAACTAATGAAAAACTGTTTTTT. This gives the protein CASSLGTTTNEKLFF.

The chain has TRBV5-6 and TRBJ2-7; D may be TRBD1 or TRBD2 (7 bases each). Per the germline V gene, CDR1 is SGHDT and CDR2 is YYEEEE. The V end lost 4 bases, the J end lost 0 bases, and 14 bases lay between the germline ends. This CDR3 has 15 amino acids. The CDR3 region has the DNA TGTGCCAGCAGCCTCAGGGGGGGGGCCTCCTACGAGCAGTACTTC. Translated: CASSLRGGASYEQYF.

The chain joins TRBV4-2 to TRBJ2-3; 10 bases fit TRBD2. The CDR3 sequence is 16 residues long. The J segment lost 4 bases and the V segment lost 0 bases, leaving 4 bases of the junction unmatched. CDR1 is LGHNA, CDR2 YNFKEQ, per germline. This CDR3 reads CASSQDASGGADTQYF. CDR3 nucleotides: TGTGCCAGCAGCCAAGATGCGAGCGGGGGGGCAGATACGCAGTATTTT.

The chain combines TRBV5-1 with TRBJ2-3, with D perhaps matching TRBD1 (5 bases). Germline V gives CDR1 SGHRS, CDR2 YFSETQ. CDR3 length equals 14 residues. Deletions cut 0 bases from V and 5 bases from J, with 10 bases between. CDR3 nucleotide sequence: TGCGCCAGCAGCTTGGGCAGGGCCGGAGATACGCAGTATTTT. This codes for CASSLGRAGDTQYF.

This clone was detected only a few times. V is TRBV6-6 and J is TRBJ2-7, with a weak D call TRBD1 (6 bases). Trimming cost V 10 bases and J 4 bases, with 14 bases left between them. The CDR3 loop spans 12 amino acids. Per the germline V gene, CDR1 is MNHNY and CDR2 is SVGAGI (reference sequence). CDR3 sequence reads: CAIRDNTYEQYF. In DNA, the CDR3 is TGTGCCATCCGGGACAACACTTACGAGCAGTACTTC.

The V and J genes are TRBV7-2 and TRBJ2-5; 11 bases are a match to TRBD2. The V gene end was trimmed by 3 bases and the J gene end by 6 bases; junction bases not matched to a gene: 3. The CDR3 totals 14 residues. Germline V gene lookup returns CDR1 SGHTA and CDR2 FQGNSA. The CDR3 region is CASSFSGGGQTQYF. CDR3 sequence (DNA): TGTGCCAGCAGCTTTAGCGGGGGGGGACAGACCCAGTACTTC.

The J gene is TRBJ2-2, the V gene TRBV14, with D perhaps being TRBD1 or TRBD2 (6 bases each). The CDR3 spans 15 residues. Trimming stripped 4 bases from V and 7 bases from J, with 16 bases between. The germline V gene encodes CDR1 SGHDN and CDR2 FVKESK. The CDR3 DNA follows: TGTGCCAGCAGCCGTTTGACGGGGGCGAGCGGGGAGCTGTTTTTT. Its translation: CASSRLTGASGELFF.

The rearrangement uses TRBV6-1 and TRBJ2-3; 8 bases line up with TRBD2. Germline V gene sequence: CDR1 MNHNS, CDR2 SASEGT. The CDR3 is 14 amino acids. Trimming removed 2 bases from V and 7 bases from J; junction bases left unmatched: 5. CDR3 protein: CASSEPGGMNTQYF. The CDR3, as DNA: TGTGCCAGCAGTGAACCGGGGGGGATGAATACGCAGTATTTT.

V is TRBV7-6 and J is TRBJ2-1; 8 bases fit TRBD1. The CDR3 has 15 residues. Germline V lookup: CDR1 SGHVS, CDR2 FNYEAQ. Trimming cost V 4 bases and J 5 bases; bases outside gene matches: 7. CDR3 loop: CASSSTGTGHNEQFF. CDR3 DNA: TGTGCCAGCAGCTCGACCGGGACAGGACACAATGAGCAGTTCTTC.

This clone appeared a single time. The rearrangement links TRBV7-6 to TRBJ1-4, with D tentatively TRBD1 (5 bases). V was pared by 0 bases and J by 8 bases, with 19 bases between. Germline CDR1 and CDR2: SGHVS and FNYEAQ. This CDR3 region has 17 residues. DNA of the CDR3: TGTGCCAGCAGCTTAGCCGGGACCTTTGGGCGGCGAGAAAAACTGTTTTTT. As protein: CASSLAGTFGRREKLFF.

The genes are TRBV2 and TRBJ2-3; D might be TRBD2 (5 bases). The CDR3 has 15 amino acids. Trimming removed 4 bases from V and 1 base from J, with 12 bases in between. Per the germline V gene, CDR1 is SNHLY and CDR2 is FYNNEI. The CDR3 DNA sequence: TGTGCCAGCAGTGGAGAAGGGAGAGGCACAGATACGCAGTATTTT. This gives the protein CASSGEGRGTDTQYF. Combining the CDR3 with reference TRBV2 and TRBJ2-3 gives the whole variable domain EPEVTQTPSHQVTQMGQEVILRCVPISNHLYFYWYRQILGQKVEFLVSFYNNEISEKSEIFDDQFSVERPDGSNFTLKIRSTKLEDSAMYFCASSGEGRGTDTQYFGPGTRLTVL.

V is TRBV6-5 and J is TRBJ1-3; D unclear. Germline lookup yields CDR1 MNHEY and CDR2 SVGAGI. Trimming took 6 bases from V and 0 from J, leaving 12 bases between them. The CDR3 contains 15 residues. The CDR3 loop reads CASSVGFSSGNTIYF. In nucleotides, the CDR3 is TGTGCCAGCAGCGTCGGGTTCTCCTCTGGAAACACCATATATTTT.

Regarding this clone: Other DNA sequences from this sample encode an identical CDR3 as well. The rearrangement joins TRBV5-6 to TRBJ2-7; possible D gene TRBD2, 6 bases. Per the germline V gene, CDR1 is SGHDT and CDR2 is YYEEEE. The germline V and J ends were trimmed by 0 bases and 0 bases, with 10 bases remaining between them. The CDR3 sequence is 15 residues long. CDR3 nucleotides: TGTGCCAGCAGCTTGGGGTGGGGAGGCTCCTACGAGCAGTACTTC. Its translation: CASSLGWGGSYEQYF.

The chain is built from TRBV4-1 and TRBJ2-7, with 11 bases identical to TRBD2. The CDR3 contains 16 residues. V shed 6 bases and J 0 bases; nucleotides not matched to a gene: 7. Germline CDR1 reads MGHRA; CDR2 reads YSYEKL. The CDR3 DNA reads TGCGCCAGCAGGGCCTTGGGGACTAGCGGCTCCTACGAGCAGTACTTC. Its translation is CASRALGTSGSYEQYF.

In its sample, this clone was seen once. J is TRBJ1-2 and V is TRBV2; D is perhaps TRBD1 (6 bases). The CDR3 contains 13 residues. The germline CDR1 and CDR2 sequences are SNHLY and FYNNEI. The germline V and J ends were trimmed by 6 bases and 8 bases, with 16 bases remaining between them. The CDR3 here is CASSTTGTSGYTF. In DNA form, the CDR3 reads TGTGCCAGCAGCACAACAGGGACCTCAGGCTACACCTTC. Looking up the rest from reference TRBV2 and TRBJ1-2 gives the full variable domain: EPEVTQTPSHQVTQMGQEVILRCVPISNHLYFYWYRQILGQKVEFLVSFYNNEISEKSEIFDDQFSVERPDGSNFTLKIRSTKLEDSAMYFCASSTTGTSGYTFGSGTRLTVV.

This clone has a handful of counts. CDR3 in amino acids: CASSLVSDSPLHF. For the CDR3, the DNA is TGTGCCAGCAGCTTAGTGTCGGATTCACCCCTCCACTTT. J is TRBJ1-6 and V is TRBV7-2; D remains ambiguous. CDR1 is SGHTA and CDR2 is FQGNSA in the germline V gene. V was pared by 1 base and J by 8 bases, with 6 bases between. The CDR3 contains 13 residues. Full variable domain (outside the CDR3, taken from reference TRBV7-2 and TRBJ1-6): GAGVSQSPSNKVTEKGKDVELRCDPISGHTALYWYRQSLGQGLEFLIYFQGNSAPDKSGLPSDRFSAERTGGSVSTLTIQRTQQEDSAVYLCASSLVSDSPLHFGNGTRLTVT.

This clone showed up just a few times. The same CDR3 arises from other DNA sequences in this sample as well. The V gene is TRBV7-6, the J gene TRBJ1-1; D is perhaps TRBD1 (6 bases). CDR3 length equals 13 residues. Between the trimmed V and J ends, which lost 1 base and 4 bases, there was a span of 7 bases. CDR1 is SGHVS, CDR2 FNYEAQ, per germline. The CDR3, as DNA: TGTGCCAGCAGCTTAGAAGGGGGCACTGAAGCTTTCTTT. Translating gives CASSLEGGTEAFF.

The CDR3 DNA reads as TGTGCCAGCAGCTTGCTAGCGGGGGGGACAGATACGCAGTATTTT. This codes for CASSLLAGGTDTQYF. J is TRBJ2-3 and V is TRBV5-5, with TRBD2 identical over 12 bases. V was clipped by 1 base and J by 3 bases; unmatched bases: 0. Germline V lookup: CDR1 SGHKS, CDR2 YYEKEE (reference sequence). The CDR3 totals 15 residues.

The chain couples TRBV7-9 to TRBJ2-4; D is ambiguous. Trimming shortened V by 5 bases and J by 3 bases, and 20 bases separated the two germline ends. Germline assignment: CDR1 SEHNR and CDR2 FQNEAQ (reference sequence). The CDR3 is 17 residues long. CDR3 protein: CASSPYRENVGKNIQYF. The CDR3 region has the DNA TGTGCCAGCAGCCCATACCGCGAAAACGTGGGCAAAAACATTCAGTACTTC.

Only a few counts were recorded for this clone. The genes are TRBV7-6 and TRBJ1-1; TRBD1 might be the D (5 bases). The CDR3 contains 15 residues. The V and J ends lost 5 bases and 0 bases respectively, with 13 bases between them. Germline values: CDR1 SGHVS, CDR2 FNYEAQ. CDR3 sequence (DNA): TGTGCCAGCAGCCTGGGGACGGACCTGAACACTGAAGCTTTCTTT. Protein sequence: CASSLGTDLNTEAFF.

This rearrangement joins TRBV5-1 to TRBJ2-7; TRBD2 matches 12 bases. Germline V CDR1 and CDR2: SGHRS, YFSETQ. The CDR3 is 17 amino acids. The V gene end was trimmed by 4 bases and the J gene end by 0 bases; junction bases not matched to a gene: 8. The CDR3 DNA reads TGCGCCAGCAGCCTTCGACTAGCGGGGGATTTCTCCTACGAGCAGTACTTC. This translates into CASSLRLAGDFSYEQYF.

The chain couples TRBV6-1 to TRBJ2-2, with a possible D match to TRBD2 (7 bases). Per germline, CDR1 MNHNS and CDR2 SASEGT. Trimming took off 4 bases at V and 1 base at J, with 13 bases between the two ends. The CDR3 totals 16 residues. The CDR3 sequence: CASSGGGAVNTGELFF. CDR3 nucleotides: TGTGCCAGCAGTGGAGGGGGGGCAGTGAACACCGGGGAGCTGTTTTTT.

The genes are TRBV5-1 and TRBJ2-3; possible D gene TRBD2, 6 bases. Looked up from germline, CDR1 is SGHRS and CDR2 is YFSETQ. This CDR3 comprises 15 residues. Trimming cost V 0 bases and J 1 base, with 9 bases left between them. This CDR3 reads CASSLAGERTDTQYF. CDR3 DNA: TGCGCCAGCAGCTTGGCGGGGGAACGCACAGATACGCAGTATTTT.